This T cell receptor beta chain was sequenced during a study of T cell responses to AZD1222 COVID-19 vaccine. General observations from the study: A mostly white British donor set with more females was recruited, and clonal diversity was possibly underestimated.

Sequenced by immunoSEQ multiplex PCR; TCRdb stores in-frame clones only, minus some. The sample has approximately 140,000 clones, around 90% seen once. CDR1 ENHRY and CDR2 SYGVKD come from the germline V gene. The J segment lost 2 bases and the V segment lost 2 bases, leaving 7 bases of the junction unmatched. CDR3 length: 17 amino acids. A remark on this clone: Its antigen is as yet unknown.

The chain links TRBV10-3 to TRBJ2-4, with TRBD1 matching 9 bases. The receptor comes from an adult who received the AZD1222 COVID-19 vaccine. The specimen comprised peripheral blood, sampled 28 days after the second AZD1222 dose. This chain's CDR3 is CAISEAGQGNSKNIQYF. The CDR3 bases are TGTGCCATCAGTGAGGCGGGACAGGGTAATTCCAAAAACATTCAGTACTTC.